A selection of T cell receptor beta chains follows, all from one sample in a study of blood T cell repertoires in COVID-19. Sequencing was performed with immunoSEQ multiplex PCR; in TCRdb, only in-frame clones are kept and a portion is missing. This sample has approximately 240,000 clones, with around 90% found just once. The sequenced sample was peripheral blood. These receptor sequences come from a man aged 25 to 40 with COVID-19, enrolled during active disease. The CDR3 runs from the conserved cysteine through the conserved F or W. Each record gives: J gene, D gene, clone size, V gene, CDR3 protein, CDR3 DNA. D genes are given only for firm matches. Clone size, where shown, is once, few, many, or a class for clones that have expanded.

>TRBJ1-1|TRBD1|NA|TRBV5-1
CASSLKGARDTEAFF
TGCGCCAGCAGCCTGAAGGGGGCAAGAGACACTGAAGCTTTCTTT
>TRBJ2-7|NA|NA|TRBV19
CASSQGANEQYF
TGTGCCAGTAGTCAGGGCGCGAATGAGCAGTACTTC
>TRBJ1-2|NA|NA|TRBV12-3/TRBV12-4
CASSLGRGWGYTF
TGTGCCAGCAGTTTAGGGAGGGGCTGGGGCTACACCTTC
>TRBJ2-2|NA|NA|TRBV4-1
CASTSSVHTGELFF
TGCGCCAGCACCTCCTCCGTCCACACCGGGGAGCTGTTTTTT
>TRBJ2-7|NA|few|TRBV19
CASSQSQGFYEQYF
TGTGCCAGTAGCCAAAGCCAGGGATTCTACGAGCAGTACTTC
>TRBJ2-7|TRBD2|NA|TRBV10-3
CATGLAGNYEQYF
TGTGCCACCGGACTAGCGGGAAACTACGAGCAGTACTTC
>TRBJ1-5|TRBD1|NA|TRBV6-5
CASSYGQGANQPQHF
TGTGCCAGCAGTTACGGTCAGGGGGCGAATCAGCCCCAGCATTTT
>TRBJ1-6|NA|NA|TRBV5-1
CASSLAGTSSPLHF
TGCGCCAGCAGCTTGGCAGGGACTAGTTCACCCCTCCACTTT
>TRBJ2-5|TRBD1|once|TRBV28
CASSSGQGGLETQYF
TGTGCCAGCAGTTCGGGACAGGGAGGTTTAGAGACCCAGTACTTC
>TRBJ1-1|NA|NA|TRBV2
CASSGQLNTEAFF
TGTGCCAGCAGTGGACAGCTTAACACTGAAGCTTTCTTT
>TRBJ1-2|NA|NA|TRBV3-1/TRBV3-2
CASSQAQGNYGYTF
TGTGCCAGCAGCCAGGCACAGGGAAACTATGGCTACACCTTC
>TRBJ1-2|NA|once|TRBV18
CASSPRNRDVAVYGYTF
TGTGCCAGCTCACCACGGAACAGGGACGTGGCTGTCTATGGCTACACCTTC
>TRBJ2-3|NA|NA|TRBV4-1
CASSRPTGTPYTDTQYF
TGCGCCAGCAGCCGCCCCACCGGGACACCCTACACAGATACGCAGTATTTT
>TRBJ2-2|NA|NA|TRBV21-1
CASSHVDRVWTGELFF
TGTGCCAGCAGCCATGTTGACAGGGTCTGGACCGGGGAGCTGTTTTTT